These 25 T cell receptor beta chains originate from one sample sequenced in a study of blood T cell repertoires in COVID-19. Profiling relied on immunoSEQ multiplex PCR, and the TCRdb table lists in-frame clones only, not all of them. Of 200,000 to 300,000 clones in the sample, about 87% were seen once. Sequencing used peripheral blood. Every receptor here comes from a human donor in a cohort sampled during active COVID-19.

The genes are TRBV5-1 and TRBJ2-3; D may be TRBD2 (6 bases). Trimming stripped 3 bases from V and 4 bases from J, with 18 bases between. CDR1 SGHRS and CDR2 YFSETQ come from the germline V gene. The CDR3 covers 16 residues. The CDR3 spells CASSSRDFSDADTQYF. In DNA, the CDR3 is TGCGCCAGCAGCTCTCGGGACTTCAGTGATGCAGATACGCAGTATTTT.

The chain uses TRBV5-1 and TRBJ2-7, with 7 bases fitting TRBD1. Trimming cost V 5 bases and J 3 bases; bases outside gene matches: 8. The CDR3 runs to 14 residues. CDR1 and CDR2 (germline): SGHRS, YFSETQ. CDR3 coding DNA: TGCGCCAGCAGTTGGGGGACAGAGAACTACGAGCAGTACTTC. Its translation is CASSWGTENYEQYF.

This clone was counted once. The CDR3 is CASSILAGIRGEQFF. The CDR3 DNA is TGTGCCAGCAGTATACTAGCGGGAATCCGCGGTGAGCAGTTCTTC. The rearrangement links TRBV27 to TRBJ2-1; 10 bases map to TRBD2. The ends lost 5 bases at V and 9 bases at J; junction bases unmatched: 10. Germline V lookup: CDR1 MNHEY, CDR2 SMNVEV (reference sequence). This CDR3 has 15 residues.

The rearrangement uses TRBV18 and TRBJ2-7; the match to TRBD2 covers 10 bases. With V trimmed by 2 bases and J by 0 bases, 7 bases remained unmatched. The germline gives CDR1 KGHSH, CDR2 LQKENI. This CDR3 has 17 residues. CDR3 in DNA: TGTGCCAGCTCACCAACTAGCGGGGCCAGGAGCTCCTACGAGCAGTACTTC. This sequence encodes CASSPTSGARSSYEQYF.

The chain has TRBV19 and TRBJ1-6; 8 nucleotides match TRBD1. The CDR3 loop spans 15 amino acids. Germline loops: CDR1 LNHDA, CDR2 SQIVND (reference sequence). V gave up 5 bases and J gave up 6 bases; unmatched junction bases: 6. CDR3 in amino acids: CASSSKDRANSPLHF. The CDR3 DNA reads as TGTGCCAGTAGTTCGAAGGACAGGGCTAATTCACCCCTCCACTTT.

The chain has TRBV7-2 and TRBJ2-3, with 7 bases lining up with TRBD2. The CDR3 length is 18 residues. J was trimmed by 8 bases and V by 5 bases; bases with no gene match: 22. CDR1 SGHTA and CDR2 FQGNSA come from the germline V gene. The CDR3 bases are TGTGCCAGCAGCCTCCCGGGGAGGGCAGCCGAGGGTCTTGGTACGCAGTATTTT. It translates to CASSLPGRAAEGLGTQYF.

The chain is built from TRBV20-1 and TRBJ2-3, with 9 nucleotides matching TRBD2. The J segment lost 4 bases and the V segment lost 3 bases, leaving 8 bases of the junction unmatched. The CDR3 is made up of 15 amino acids. The V gene's germline CDR1 is DFQATT and CDR2 SNEGSKA (reference sequence). The CDR3 spells CSASYGLAPPDTQYF. CDR3 nucleotide sequence: TGCAGTGCTAGTTACGGACTAGCGCCCCCAGATACGCAGTATTTT.

The chain links TRBV10-2 to TRBJ2-7; 9 bases fit TRBD1. The CDR3 has 13 amino acids. Trimming at V came to 8 bases and at J to 4 bases, leaving 6 bases not matched to a gene. Germline assignment: CDR1 WSHSY and CDR2 SAAADI. The CDR3 spells CASVGTGKYEQYF. DNA for the CDR3: TGCGCCAGCGTTGGGACAGGGAAATACGAGCAGTACTTC.

The rearrangement uses TRBV2 and TRBJ2-7; 11 bases align to TRBD1. This CDR3 has 15 residues. The ends lost 3 bases at V and 4 bases at J; junction bases unmatched: 5. Per germline, CDR1 SNHLY and CDR2 FYNNEI. In DNA, the CDR3 is TGTGCCAGCAGTGATGCCGGGACAGGGGGTTACGAGCAGTACTTC. Protein product: CASSDAGTGGYEQYF.

The gene calls are TRBV19 and TRBJ1-5; 8 nucleotides line up with TRBD1. This CDR3 contains 15 residues. Per the germline V gene, CDR1 is LNHDA and CDR2 is SQIVND (reference sequence). Trimming removed 3 bases from V and 4 bases from J; junction bases left unmatched: 5. Written as DNA, the CDR3 is TGTGCCAGTAGTATCCTGGACAGGGAGAATCAGCCCCAGCATTTT. Translating it yields CASSILDRENQPQHF.

This sequence joins TRBV5-1 and TRBJ1-1; 7 bases are shared with TRBD1. CDR3 size: 14 residues. Germline CDR1 SGHRS, CDR2 YFSETQ. The J segment lost 7 bases and the V segment lost 4 bases, leaving 10 bases of the junction unmatched. In nucleotides, the CDR3 is TGCGCCAGCAGCCCGACAGGGCTCGGGCTTGAAGCTTTCTTT. Its protein is CASSPTGLGLEAFF. Using reference TRBV5-1 and TRBJ1-1 for the parts outside the CDR3, the full variable domain is KAGVTQTPRYLIKTRGQQVTLSCSPISGHRSVSWYQQTPGQGLQFLFEYFSETQRNKGNFPGRFSGRQFSNSRSEMNVSTLELGDSALYLCASSPTGLGLEAFFGQGTRLTVV.

The chain uses TRBV6-2 or TRBV6-3 and TRBJ2-3; TRBD1 matches 9 bases. The germline V gene encodes CDR1 MNHEY and CDR2 SVGEGT. CDR3 length equals 14 residues. V lost 6 bases and J lost 7; bases outside the gene matches: 8. CDR3 protein: CASSGTGTLNTQYF. In DNA, the CDR3 is TGTGCCAGCAGCGGGACAGGGACCCTTAATACGCAGTATTTT.

The V gene is TRBV6-2 or TRBV6-3, the J gene TRBJ2-4; D gene ambiguous. Trimming cost V 5 bases and J 0 bases, with 11 bases left between them. From germline, CDR1 is MNHEY and CDR2 SVGEGT. The CDR3 covers 15 residues. The CDR3: CASSEQRLAKNIQYF. The CDR3 nucleotides are TGTGCCAGCAGTGAGCAAAGACTAGCCAAAAACATTCAGTACTTC.

The chain carries TRBV11-2 and TRBJ2-4; tentatively, D is TRBD2 (6 bases). Germline V gives CDR1 SGHAT, CDR2 FQNNGV. CDR3 length: 18 residues. V lost 0 bases, J lost 2 bases, and 17 bases lay in between. The CDR3 DNA reads as TGTGCCAGCAGCTTAGATCGGCTCTGGCGGGGACCCAAAAACATTCAGTACTTC. Translation gives CASSLDRLWRGPKNIQYF. The full variable domain, completed using reference TRBV11-2 and TRBJ2-4, is EAGVAQSPRYKIIEKRQSVAFWCNPISGHATLYWYQQILGQGPKLLIQFQNNGVVDDSQLPKDRFSAERLKGVDSTLKIQPAKLEDSAVYLCASSLDRLWRGPKNIQYFGAGTRLSVL.

This clone was seen a handful of times. The chain recombines TRBV28 with TRBJ2-7, with 12 nucleotides matching TRBD1. The CDR3 is made up of 15 amino acids. With 6 bases clipped from V and 4 bases from J, the junction kept 7 bases outside the gene matches. The germline V gene encodes CDR1 MDHEN and CDR2 SYDVKM. CDR3 residues: CASSGPGQGAYEQYF. The CDR3 region has the DNA TGTGCCAGCAGCGGGCCGGGACAGGGGGCATACGAGCAGTACTTC.

The chain has TRBV6-2 or TRBV6-3 and TRBJ2-1; weak D call: TRBD1 (6 bases). The germline V gene encodes CDR1 MNHEY and CDR2 SVGEGT. V gave up 2 bases and J gave up 3 bases, with 11 bases separating them. The CDR3 contains 15 residues. This CDR3 is CASSYVQGYYNEQFF. For the CDR3, the DNA is TGTGCCAGCAGTTACGTGCAGGGGTACTACAATGAGCAGTTCTTC.

This clone was detected only a few times. Other DNA sequences in this sample translate to the same CDR3. CDR3 protein: CASSPQGAGELFF. DNA of the CDR3: TGTGCCAGCAGCCCGCAGGGGGCCGGGGAGCTGTTTTTT. V is TRBV7-3 and J is TRBJ2-2; 7 nucleotides line up with TRBD1. V shed 5 bases and J 6 bases; nucleotides not matched to a gene: 3. In germline, CDR1 is SGHTA, CDR2 FQGTGA. This CDR3 is 13 amino acids long. Variable domain in full (rest from reference TRBV7-3 and TRBJ2-2): GAGVSQTPSNKVTEKGKYVELRCDPISGHTALYWYRQSLGQGPEFLIYFQGTGAADDSGLPNDRFFAVRPEGSVSTLKIQRTERGDSAVYLCASSPQGAGELFFGEGSRLTVL.

This clone has only one observation. This chain connects TRBV6-2 or TRBV6-3 to TRBJ1-6; TRBD1 might be the D (5 bases). The germline V and J ends were trimmed by 0 bases and 3 bases, with 12 bases remaining between them. CDR1 MNHEY and CDR2 SVGEGT come from the germline V gene. The CDR3 sequence is 17 residues long. CDR3 amino acids: CASSYSGRDLYNSPLHF. CDR3 sequence (DNA): TGTGCCAGCAGTTACTCCGGGCGGGACCTCTATAATTCACCCCTCCACTTT.

V gene TRBV28 combines with J gene TRBJ1-6; 8 nucleotides align to TRBD1. V gave up 6 bases and J gave up 10 bases; unmatched junction bases: 8. The germline V gene has CDR1 MDHEN and CDR2 SYDVKM. This CDR3 is 14 amino acids long. The CDR3 region is CASSPGQGVSPLHF. Here the CDR3 DNA reads TGTGCCAGCAGCCCCGGACAGGGCGTATCACCCCTCCACTTT.

The V call is TRBV11-2, the J call TRBJ2-1; D perhaps matches TRBD2 (6 bases). The CDR3 runs 13 residues. Looked up from germline, CDR1 is SGHAT and CDR2 is FQNNGV. The germline V and J ends were trimmed by 1 base and 7 bases, with 8 bases remaining between them. The CDR3 DNA reads TGTGCCAGCAGCTTAGTACGGGGGAATGAGCAGTTCTTC. Protein product: CASSLVRGNEQFF. Full variable domain (rest looked up from reference TRBV11-2 and TRBJ2-1): EAGVAQSPRYKIIEKRQSVAFWCNPISGHATLYWYQQILGQGPKLLIQFQNNGVVDDSQLPKDRFSAERLKGVDSTLKIQPAKLEDSAVYLCASSLVRGNEQFFGPGTRLTVL.

The chain has TRBV24-1 and TRBJ2-7, with 7 bases identical to TRBD1. The CDR3 loop spans 14 amino acids. CDR1 and CDR2 from the germline V gene are KGHDR and SFDVKD. The V gene end was trimmed by 5 bases and the J gene end by 2 bases; junction bases not matched to a gene: 5. This chain's CDR3 is CATSARDSPYEQYF. CDR3 bases: TGTGCCACCAGTGCCCGGGACAGTCCCTACGAGCAGTACTTC.

The V call is TRBV10-3, the J call TRBJ1-2; TRBD1 might be the D (6 bases). Germline V gene sequence: CDR1 ENHRY, CDR2 SYGVKD. V was trimmed by 3 bases and J by 7 bases, leaving 9 bases between them. The CDR3 contains 12 residues. The CDR3 reads CAISDDRLGYTF. Here the CDR3 DNA reads TGTGCCATCAGTGACGACAGGCTTGGCTACACCTTC.

The J gene is TRBJ2-3, the V gene TRBV20-1; 8 positions agree with TRBD2. The CDR3 length is 14 residues. The V segment lost 3 bases and the J segment 2 bases; nucleotides outside the gene matches: 4. The germline CDR1 and CDR2 sequences are DFQATT and SNEGSKA (reference sequence). The CDR3 sequence is CSASLAGPTDTQYF. The CDR3 DNA follows: TGCAGTGCTAGTCTAGCGGGTCCCACAGATACGCAGTATTTT.

This clone was recorded a few times. The J gene is TRBJ1-1, the V gene TRBV7-2; TRBD1 matches 7 bases. The CDR3 has 16 amino acids. Trimming at V came to 1 base and at J to 4 bases, leaving 9 bases not matched to a gene. From germline, CDR1 is SGHTA and CDR2 FQGNSA. The CDR3 here is CASSLGLRQGGTEAFF. In DNA, the CDR3 is TGTGCCAGCAGCTTAGGGTTGAGACAGGGCGGCACTGAAGCTTTCTTT.

This clone has a single count. The chain combines TRBV9 with TRBJ2-3; maybe TRBD1 (5 bases). Trimming left V 5 bases short and J 5 bases short, with 15 bases between. The CDR3 runs 14 residues. Germline V gene lookup returns CDR1 SGDLS and CDR2 YYNGEE. For the CDR3, the DNA is TGTGCCAGCAGTAGTGGGGCATCCAAAGATACGCAGTATTTT. Translation: CASSSGASKDTQYF.